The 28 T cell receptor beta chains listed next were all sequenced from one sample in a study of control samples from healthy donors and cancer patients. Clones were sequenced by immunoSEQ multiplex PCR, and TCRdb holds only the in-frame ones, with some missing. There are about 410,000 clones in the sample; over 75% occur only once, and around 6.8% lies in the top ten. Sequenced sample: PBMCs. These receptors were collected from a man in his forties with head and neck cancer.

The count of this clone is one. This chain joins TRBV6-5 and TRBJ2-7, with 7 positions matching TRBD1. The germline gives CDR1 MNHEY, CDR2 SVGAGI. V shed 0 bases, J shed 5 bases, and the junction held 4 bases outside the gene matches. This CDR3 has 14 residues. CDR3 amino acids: CASSYSTQGDEQYF. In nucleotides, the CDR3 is TGTGCCAGCAGTTACTCGACGCAGGGGGACGAGCAGTACTTC.

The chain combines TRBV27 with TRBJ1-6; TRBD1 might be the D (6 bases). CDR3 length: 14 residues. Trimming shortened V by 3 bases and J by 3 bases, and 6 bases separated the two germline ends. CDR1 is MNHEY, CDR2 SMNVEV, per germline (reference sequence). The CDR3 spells CASSLDSYNSPLHF. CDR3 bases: TGTGCCAGCAGTTTGGACAGCTATAATTCACCCCTCCACTTT.

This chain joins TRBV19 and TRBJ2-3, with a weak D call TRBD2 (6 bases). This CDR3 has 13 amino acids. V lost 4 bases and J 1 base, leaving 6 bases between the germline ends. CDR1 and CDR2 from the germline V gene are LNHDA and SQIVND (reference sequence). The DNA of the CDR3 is TGTGCCAGTAGTACTAGCGGCACAGATACGCAGTATTTT. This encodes CASSTSGTDTQYF.

The CDR3 sequence: CASSPGTFDNYGYTF. The CDR3 DNA is TGCGCCAGCAGCCCCGGGACATTCGACAACTATGGCTACACCTTC. The V and J genes are TRBV4-3 and TRBJ1-2; the D gene is possibly TRBD1 (6 bases). Germline V gives CDR1 LGHNA, CDR2 YSLEER. The CDR3 spans 15 residues. The germline V and J ends were trimmed by 4 bases and 2 bases, with 14 bases remaining between them.

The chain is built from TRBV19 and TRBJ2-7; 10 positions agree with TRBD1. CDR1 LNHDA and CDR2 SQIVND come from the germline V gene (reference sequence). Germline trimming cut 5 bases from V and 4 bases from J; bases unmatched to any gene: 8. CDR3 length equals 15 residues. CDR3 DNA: TGTGCCAGTAGTGATCAGGAGGGACAGGGGTACGAGCAGTACTTC. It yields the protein CASSDQEGQGYEQYF.

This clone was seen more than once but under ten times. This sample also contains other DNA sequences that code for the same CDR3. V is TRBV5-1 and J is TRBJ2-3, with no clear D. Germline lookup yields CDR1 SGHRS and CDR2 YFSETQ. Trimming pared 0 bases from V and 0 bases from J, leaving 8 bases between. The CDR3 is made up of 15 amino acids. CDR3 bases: TGCGCCAGCAGCTTGGACAGTCGAAGCACAGATACGCAGTATTTT. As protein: CASSLDSRSTDTQYF.

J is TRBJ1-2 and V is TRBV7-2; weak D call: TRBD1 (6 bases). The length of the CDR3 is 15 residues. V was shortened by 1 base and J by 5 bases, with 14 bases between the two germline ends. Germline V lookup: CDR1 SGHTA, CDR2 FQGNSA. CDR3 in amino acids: CASSLDLDRSYGYTF. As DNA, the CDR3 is TGTGCCAGCAGCTTAGATCTTGACAGGTCGTATGGCTACACCTTC.

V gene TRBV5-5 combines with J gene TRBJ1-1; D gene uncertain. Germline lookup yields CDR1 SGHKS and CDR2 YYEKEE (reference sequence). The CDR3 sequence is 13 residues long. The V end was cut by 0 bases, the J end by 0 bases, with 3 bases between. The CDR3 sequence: CASSLDLNTEAFF. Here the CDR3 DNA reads TGTGCCAGCAGCTTGGACCTGAACACTGAAGCTTTCTTT.

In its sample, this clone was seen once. The CDR3 here is CASSVLGGIGETQYF. The CDR3 nucleotides read TGTGCCAGCAGCGTATTAGGCGGGATAGGGGAGACCCAGTACTTC. The chain couples TRBV9 to TRBJ2-5, with a possible D match to TRBD2 (6 bases). V dropped 1 base and J dropped 5 bases, with 15 bases sitting between them. This CDR3 region has 15 residues. Looked up from germline, CDR1 is SGDLS and CDR2 is YYNGEE.

CDR3 sequence (DNA): TGTGCCAGCAGTTACAATCGGGCGGGGGGAACCTACGAGCAGTACTTC. It translates to CASSYNRAGGTYEQYF. The chain is built from TRBV6-2 or TRBV6-3 and TRBJ2-7; 8 nucleotides agree with TRBD2. CDR3 length equals 16 residues. Unmatched junction bases numbered 8, after V lost 2 bases and J lost 2 bases. From germline, CDR1 is MNHEY and CDR2 SVGEGT.

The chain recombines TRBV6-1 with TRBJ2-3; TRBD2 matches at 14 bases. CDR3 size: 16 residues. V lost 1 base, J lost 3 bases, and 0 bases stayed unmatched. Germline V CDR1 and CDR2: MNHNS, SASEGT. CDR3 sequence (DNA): TGTGCCAGCAGTGAAGGGACTAGCGGGGGGACAGATACGCAGTATTTT. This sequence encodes CASSEGTSGGTDTQYF.

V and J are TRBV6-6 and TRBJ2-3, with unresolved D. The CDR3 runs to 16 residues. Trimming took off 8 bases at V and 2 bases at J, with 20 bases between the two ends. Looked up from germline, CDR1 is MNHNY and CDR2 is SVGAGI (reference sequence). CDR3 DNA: TGTGCCAGCTCTTCCTTACGACTCACTCCCACAGATACGCAGTATTTT. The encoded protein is CASSSLRLTPTDTQYF.

CDR3 in amino acids: CASSPDSGRSGELFF. In DNA form, the CDR3 reads TGTGCCAGCAGCCCTGATAGCGGGAGAAGTGGGGAGCTGTTTTTT. V and J are TRBV7-2 and TRBJ2-2, with 9 nucleotides matching TRBD2. The CDR3 contains 15 residues. Looked up from germline, CDR1 is SGHTA and CDR2 is FQGNSA. Trimming cost V 5 bases and J 8 bases; bases outside gene matches: 9.

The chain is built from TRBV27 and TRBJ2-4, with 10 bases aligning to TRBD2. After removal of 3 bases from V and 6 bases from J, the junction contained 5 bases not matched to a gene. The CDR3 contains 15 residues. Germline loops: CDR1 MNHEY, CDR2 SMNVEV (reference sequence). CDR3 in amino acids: CASSFLAGAGNIQYF. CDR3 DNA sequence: TGTGCCAGCAGTTTCCTAGCGGGAGCTGGAAACATTCAGTACTTC.

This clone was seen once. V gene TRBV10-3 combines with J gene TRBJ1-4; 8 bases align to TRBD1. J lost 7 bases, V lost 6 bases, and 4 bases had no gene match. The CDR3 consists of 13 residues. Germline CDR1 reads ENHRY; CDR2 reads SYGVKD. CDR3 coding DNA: TGTGCCATCAGACAGGGGGGAGGTGAAAAACTGTTTTTT. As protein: CAIRQGGGEKLFF.

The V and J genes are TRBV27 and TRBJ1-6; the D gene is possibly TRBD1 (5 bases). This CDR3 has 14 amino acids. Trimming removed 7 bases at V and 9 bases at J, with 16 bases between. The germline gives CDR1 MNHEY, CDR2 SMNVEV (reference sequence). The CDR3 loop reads CASTSGFLGSPLHF. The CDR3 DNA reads TGTGCCAGCACCTCAGGGTTTCTAGGTTCACCCCTCCACTTT.

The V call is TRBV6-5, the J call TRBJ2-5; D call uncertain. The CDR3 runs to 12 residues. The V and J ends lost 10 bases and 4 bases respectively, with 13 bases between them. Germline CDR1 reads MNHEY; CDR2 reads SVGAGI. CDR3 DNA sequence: TGTGCCACCCGAGAAGGCGGAGAGACCCAGTACTTC. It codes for CATREGGETQYF.

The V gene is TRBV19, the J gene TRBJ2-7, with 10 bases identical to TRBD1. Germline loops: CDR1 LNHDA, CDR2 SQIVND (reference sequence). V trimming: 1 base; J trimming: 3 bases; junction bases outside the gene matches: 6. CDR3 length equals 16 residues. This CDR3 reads CASSIGPGQGYYEQYF. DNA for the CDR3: TGTGCCAGTAGTATAGGTCCGGGACAGGGGTACTACGAGCAGTACTTC.

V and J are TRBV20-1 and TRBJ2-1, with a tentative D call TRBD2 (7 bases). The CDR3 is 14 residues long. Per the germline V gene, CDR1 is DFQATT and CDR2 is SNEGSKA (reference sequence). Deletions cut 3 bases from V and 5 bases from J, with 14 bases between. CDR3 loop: CSASVAGANNEQFF. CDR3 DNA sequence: TGCAGTGCTAGTGTGGCGGGGGCGAACAATGAGCAGTTCTTC.

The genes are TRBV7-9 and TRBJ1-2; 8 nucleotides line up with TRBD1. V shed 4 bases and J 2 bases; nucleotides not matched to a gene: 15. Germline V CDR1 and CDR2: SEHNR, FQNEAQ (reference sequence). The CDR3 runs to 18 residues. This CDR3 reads CASSSNGGQGVVNYGYTF. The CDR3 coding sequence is TGTGCCAGCAGCTCCAACGGTGGACAGGGAGTCGTAAACTATGGCTACACCTTC.

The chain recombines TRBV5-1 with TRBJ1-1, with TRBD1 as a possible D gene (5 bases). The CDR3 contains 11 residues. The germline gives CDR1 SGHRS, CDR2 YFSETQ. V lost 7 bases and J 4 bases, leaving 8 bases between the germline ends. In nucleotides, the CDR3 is TGCGCCAGCGCGGGGGGCACTGAAGCTTTCTTT. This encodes CASAGGTEAFF.

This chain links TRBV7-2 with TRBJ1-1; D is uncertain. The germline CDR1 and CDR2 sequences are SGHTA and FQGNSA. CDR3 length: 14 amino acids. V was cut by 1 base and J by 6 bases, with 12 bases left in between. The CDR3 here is CASSLGHDRSEAFF. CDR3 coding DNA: TGTGCCAGCAGCTTAGGGCACGACCGTTCTGAAGCTTTCTTT.

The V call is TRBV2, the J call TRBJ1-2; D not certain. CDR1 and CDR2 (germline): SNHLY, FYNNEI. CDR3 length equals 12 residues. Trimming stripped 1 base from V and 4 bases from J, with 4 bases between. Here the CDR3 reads CASSEGSYGYTF. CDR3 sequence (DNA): TGTGCCAGCAGTGAAGGTAGCTATGGCTACACCTTC.

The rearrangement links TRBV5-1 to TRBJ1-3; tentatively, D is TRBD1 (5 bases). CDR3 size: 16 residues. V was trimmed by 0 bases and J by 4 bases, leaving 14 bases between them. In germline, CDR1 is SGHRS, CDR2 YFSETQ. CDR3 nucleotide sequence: TGCGCCAGCAGCTTGGAAGAGTCAGGGCACGGAAACACCATATATTTT. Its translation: CASSLEESGHGNTIYF.

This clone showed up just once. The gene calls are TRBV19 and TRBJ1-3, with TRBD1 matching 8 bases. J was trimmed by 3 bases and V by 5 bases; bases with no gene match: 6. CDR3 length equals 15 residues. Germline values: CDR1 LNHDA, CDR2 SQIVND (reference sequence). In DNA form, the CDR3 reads TGTGCCAGTAGTGCGACGACAGGGGTTGGAAACACCATATATTTT. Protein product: CASSATTGVGNTIYF.

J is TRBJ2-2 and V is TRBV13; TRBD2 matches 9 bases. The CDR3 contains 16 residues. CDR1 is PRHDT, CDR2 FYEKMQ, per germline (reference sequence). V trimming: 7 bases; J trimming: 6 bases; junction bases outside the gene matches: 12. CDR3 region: CASTLLLAGGPGELFF. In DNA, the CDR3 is TGTGCCAGCACCCTACTGCTGGCGGGGGGGCCCGGGGAGCTGTTTTTT.

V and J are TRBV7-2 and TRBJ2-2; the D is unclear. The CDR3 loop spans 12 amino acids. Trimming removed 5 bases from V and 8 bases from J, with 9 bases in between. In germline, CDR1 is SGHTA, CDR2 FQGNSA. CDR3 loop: CASSPGAGELFF. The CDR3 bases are TGTGCCAGCAGCCCCGGTGCGGGGGAGCTGTTTTTT.

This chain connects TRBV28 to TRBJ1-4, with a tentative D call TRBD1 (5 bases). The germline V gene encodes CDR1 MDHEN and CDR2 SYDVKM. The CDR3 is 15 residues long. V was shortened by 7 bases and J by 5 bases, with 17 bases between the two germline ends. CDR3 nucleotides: TGTGCCAGCAACTCCCCAGCGGGGCACAATGAAAAACTGTTTTTT. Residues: CASNSPAGHNEKLFF.